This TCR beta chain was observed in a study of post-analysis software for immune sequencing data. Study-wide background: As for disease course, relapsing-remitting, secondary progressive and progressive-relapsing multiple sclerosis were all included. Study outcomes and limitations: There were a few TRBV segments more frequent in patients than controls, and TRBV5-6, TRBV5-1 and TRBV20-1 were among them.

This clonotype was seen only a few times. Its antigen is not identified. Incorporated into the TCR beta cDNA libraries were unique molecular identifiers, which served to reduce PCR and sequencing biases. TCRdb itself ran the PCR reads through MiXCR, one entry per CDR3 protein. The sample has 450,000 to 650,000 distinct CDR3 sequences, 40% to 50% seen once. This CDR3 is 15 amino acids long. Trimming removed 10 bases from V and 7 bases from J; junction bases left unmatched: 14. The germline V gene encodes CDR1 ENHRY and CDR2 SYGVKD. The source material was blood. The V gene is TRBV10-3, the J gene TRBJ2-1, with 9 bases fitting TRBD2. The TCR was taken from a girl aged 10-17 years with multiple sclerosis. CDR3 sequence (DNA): TGTGCCACCCGTTCCTCGGCGGGAGGGCCTAATGAGCAGTTCTTC. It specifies CATRSSAGGPNEQFF.